Listed below are T cell receptor beta chains from one sample, sequenced in a study of blood T cell repertoires in COVID-19. Profiled with immunoSEQ multiplex PCR; TCRdb holds only in-frame clones, not every one. Of over 150,000 clones listed, approximately 86% are singletons. The specimen sequenced was peripheral blood. Receptor source: a woman of 80 years or more with COVID-19, enrolled during active disease. CDR3s include the opening cysteine and the closing phenylalanine or tryptophan. A D gene is named only where the DNA matches it firmly. Clone size, where shown, is once, few, many, or a class for clones that have expanded.

-	TRBV12-5	TRBJ1-3	-	TGTGCTAGTGGAGGGGCCCAACCCGGAAACACCATATATTTT	CASGGAQPGNTIYF
-	TRBV6-5	TRBJ2-5	-	TGTGCCAGCAGTCGAGGGCCCGAGTACCAAGAGACCCAGTACTTC	CASSRGPEYQETQYF
-	TRBV5-4	TRBJ2-5	TRBD2	TGTGCCAGCAGCCGACTAGCGGGAGCCTCAGAGACCCAGTACTTC	CASSRLAGASETQYF
-	TRBV6-5	TRBJ2-2	TRBD1	TGTGCCAGCAGTTACTTACAGGGGACCGGGGAGCTGTTTTTT	CASSYLQGTGELFF
once	TRBV4-2	TRBJ2-7	-	TGTGCCAGCAGCCAAATATCGCCTCAATCGGGGCAGTACTTC	CASSQISPQSGQYF
few	TRBV7-2	TRBJ2-7	-	TGTGCCAGCAGCCATGGCTCGACAGACACCTACGAGCAGTACTTC	CASSHGSTDTYEQYF
-	TRBV5-1	TRBJ2-3	-	TGCGCCAGCAGCTTGCGATCGGGGGAAGATACGCAGTATTTT	CASSLRSGEDTQYF
-	TRBV28	TRBJ1-3	-	TGTGCCAGCAGTTACCGCCGGGTACGGCGCTCTGGAAACACCATATATTTT	CASSYRRVRRSGNTIYF
once	TRBV10-3	TRBJ2-5	-	TGTGCCATCAGTGAGTCTAACAGCCAGCAAGAGACCCAGTACTTC	CAISESNSQQETQYF
-	TRBV21-1	TRBJ1-3	-	TGTGCTGCCGGGTGCACCCCTGGAAACACCATATATTTT	CAAGCTPGNTIYF
-	TRBV4-1	TRBJ1-2	TRBD1	TGCGCCAGCAGCCAAGACCGGGACAGGAACTATGGCTACACCTTC	CASSQDRDRNYGYTF
-	TRBV4-1	TRBJ2-4	-	TGCGCCATCCGACTGCTTCGAGACATTCAGTACTTC	CAIRLLRDIQYF
-	TRBV4-1	TRBJ1-1	TRBD1	TGCGCCAGCAGCCAAATGGGACAGGGGAACACTGAAGCTTTCTTT	CASSQMGQGNTEAFF
once	TRBV7-7	TRBJ1-5	-	TGTGCTAGCAGCCCAGGGTTCAATCAGCCCCAGCATTTT	CASSPGFNQPQHF
-	TRBV19	TRBJ1-2	-	TGTGCCAGTAGTATATCCATGGGCCTGTATGGCTACACCTTC	CASSISMGLYGYTF
-	TRBV6-1	TRBJ1-1	-	TGTGCCAGCAGTGAATGGTTGGCGGACACTGAAGCTTTCTTT	CASSEWLADTEAFF
-	TRBV6-4	TRBJ1-3	TRBD1	TGTGCCAGACCAACAGCTGGACAGGGAGGAAATAGGAAAGCCGGAAACACCATATATTTT	CARPTAGQGGNRKAGNTIYF
few	TRBV5-1	TRBJ2-3	TRBD2	TGCGCCAGCTCTAGCGGCCGGGGAACAGATACGCAGTATTTT	CASSSGRGTDTQYF
-	TRBV27	TRBJ1-5	-	TGTGCCAGCAGCTCCCGAGTCCCTTTCGGTCGCAATCAGCCCCAGCATTTT	CASSSRVPFGRNQPQHF
-	TRBV5-1	TRBJ2-2	-	TGCGCCAGCAGCTTGGACGGGATTGGCCTAGGGCGCACCGGGGAGCTGTTTTTT	CASSLDGIGLGRTGELFF
-	TRBV16	TRBJ1-1	-	TGTGCCAGCACCCTAACTGGGGCAGGCCGTCAGGGTGCTTTCTTT	CASTLTGAGRQGAFF
-	TRBV4-1	TRBJ1-2	TRBD1	TGCGCCAGCAGCTCGTCCGGGACAGCCTATGGCTACACCTTC	CASSSSGTAYGYTF
-	TRBV5-1	TRBJ1-6	-	TGCGCCAGTCAGGAGGGTCGTTCACCCCTCCACTTT	CASQEGRSPLHF
-	TRBV7-9	TRBJ1-6	-	TGTGCCAGCAGCTTAGCTGGAGGGAACAATTCACCCCTCCACTTT	CASSLAGGNNSPLHF
once	TRBV5-1	TRBJ1-1	TRBD1	TGCGCCAGCAGCCCCCAAGGGACAGGGGGCTCTGAAGCTTTCTTT	CASSPQGTGGSEAFF
few	TRBV12-3/TRBV12-4	TRBJ1-5	TRBD1	TGTGCCAGCAGTCAGGGGGAGCCCCAGCATTTT	CASSQGEPQHF